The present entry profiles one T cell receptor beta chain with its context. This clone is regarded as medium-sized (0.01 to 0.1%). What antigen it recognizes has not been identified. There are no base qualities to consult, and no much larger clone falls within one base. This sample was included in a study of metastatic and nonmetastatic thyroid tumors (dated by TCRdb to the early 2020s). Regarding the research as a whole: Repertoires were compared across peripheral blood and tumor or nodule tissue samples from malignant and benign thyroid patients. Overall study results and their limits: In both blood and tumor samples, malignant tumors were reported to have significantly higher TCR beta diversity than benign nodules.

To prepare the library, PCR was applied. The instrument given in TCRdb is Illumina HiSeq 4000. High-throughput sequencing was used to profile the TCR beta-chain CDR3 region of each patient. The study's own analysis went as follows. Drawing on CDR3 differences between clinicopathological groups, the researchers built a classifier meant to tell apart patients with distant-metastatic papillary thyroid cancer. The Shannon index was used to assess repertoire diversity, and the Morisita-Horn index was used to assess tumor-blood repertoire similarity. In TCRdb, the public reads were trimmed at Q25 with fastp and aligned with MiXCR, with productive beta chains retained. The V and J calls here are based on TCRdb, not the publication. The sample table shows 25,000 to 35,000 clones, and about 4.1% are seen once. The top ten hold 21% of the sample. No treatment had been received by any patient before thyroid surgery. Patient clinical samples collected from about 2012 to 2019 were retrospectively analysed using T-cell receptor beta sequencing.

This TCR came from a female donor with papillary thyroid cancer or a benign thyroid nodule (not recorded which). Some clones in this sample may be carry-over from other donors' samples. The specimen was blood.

The nucleotides read TGTGCCAGCAGTGAAGGGACAGCGAGCTACACCTTC. It translates as CASSEGTASYTF. This receptor chain uses TRBV2 and TRBJ1-2; D gene: possibly TRBD1, on 6 matching bases. There are 12 amino acids in the CDR3, from cysteine to phenylalanine inclusive. CDR3 DNA only is kept here, 36 bases in frame from base 1. V and J lose 1 base and 9 bases, and a span of 9 bases separates them. CDR1 and CDR2 were assigned from the germline V gene as SNHLY and FYNNEI.